The T cell receptor beta chain described here comes from a study of T-cell reconstitution after alpha-beta-depleted transplantation in children. Preparation of the TCRbeta library involved a method that used unique molecular identifiers. Each CDR3 protein is one row after TCRdb ran MiXCR on the PCR reads. The sample records 300,000 or so distinct CDR3 sequences, nearly 10% being singletons. This clonotype has a count of ten or more. V lost 0 bases to trimming and J lost 3 bases, with 9 bases between them. The germline V gene encodes CDR1 SEHNR and CDR2 FQNEAQ (reference sequence). The CDR3 is 15 amino acids.

The receptor comes from a human donor who donated a stem cell graft to a child with SCID. V and J are TRBV7-9 and TRBJ2-4, with D possibly being TRBD1 or TRBD2 (5 bases each). Material: PBMCs from the stem cell graft donor, obtained from the stem cell graft. CDR3 in amino acids: CASSLAGTDKNIQYF. CDR3 in DNA: TGTGCCAGCAGCTTAGCAGGGACGGACAAAAACATTCAGTACTTC.